A selection of T cell receptor beta chains follows, all from one sample in a study of human T cells and chemical hapten exposure. TCRdb called the RACE reads again in MiXCR, with one record for every CDR3 protein. Here the sample spans approximately 370,000 distinct CDR3 sequences, over 5% being singletons. Sequenced material: whole blood, taken in connection with sensitization to the hapten diphenylcyclopropenone (DPC). The receptors come from a woman between 18 and 29 years old with alopecia areata. Some clones in this sample may be carry-over from other donors' samples. The CDR3 runs from the conserved cysteine through the conserved F or W. D genes are given only for firm matches. Rows give clone size only sometimes, using once, few, many, or a class for an expanded clone.

>NA|TRBV14|many|TRBJ2-3
TGTGCCAGCAGCCAAGATAACACAGATACGCAGTATTTT
CASSQDNTDTQYF
>TRBD2|TRBV3-1|many|TRBJ2-1
TGTGCCAGCAGCCGAGGAGTTTTAGGGATGGGAGGGGTCTTC
CASSRGVLGMGGVF
>NA|TRBV7-9|NA|TRBJ1-4
TGTGCCAGCGGAAGCCCTAATGAAAAACTGTTTTTT
CASGSPNEKLFF
>NA|TRBV19|few|TRBJ1-2
TGTGCCAGTAGTTTTGTAGACAGGACTAACTATGGCTACACCTTC
CASSFVDRTNYGYTF
>NA|TRBV20-1|many|TRBJ2-3
TGCAGTGCTAGGGCGGGTAGCACAGATACGCAGTATTTT
CSARAGSTDTQYF
>NA|TRBV29-1|many|TRBJ1-4
TGCAGCGTTGATGATCAGGGTGAAAAACTGTTTTTT
CSVDDQGEKLFF
>TRBD1|TRBV7-2|many|TRBJ1-5
TGTGCCAGCAGCCAGACAGGGTTCCATCAGCCCCAGCATTTT
CASSQTGFHQPQHF
>NA|TRBV7-9|NA|TRBJ1-4
TGTGCCAGCAGCGGGGCGTCGGGGGGGCCCAATGAAAAACTGTTTTTT
CASSGASGGPNEKLFF
>NA|TRBV14|few|TRBJ1-3
TGTGCCAGCAGCCTCCGAACGGGGACGGGCTCTGGAAACACCATATATTTT
CASSLRTGTGSGNTIYF
>TRBD1|TRBV6-5|NA|TRBJ2-7
TGTGCCAGCAGTCCCCCGGGACAGGGGAGCACCTACGAGCAGTACTTC
CASSPPGQGSTYEQYF
>NA|TRBV7-3|NA|TRBJ2-7
TGTGCCAGCAGCGCCCGGGGCGGCGAGCAGTACTTC
CASSARGGEQYF
>TRBD2|TRBV7-2|NA|TRBJ2-1
TGTGCCAGCAGCTTCCTAGCGGGGCCCTACAATGAGCAGTTCTTC
CASSFLAGPYNEQFF
>TRBD2|TRBV4-2|NA|TRBJ2-3
TGTGCCAGCAGCCCGACCTCGCGGGGGGGAGTAGATACGCAGTATTTT
CASSPTSRGGVDTQYF
>NA|TRBV28|many|TRBJ2-3
TGTGCCAGCAGTGCGATCGGCCTCGTCAATACGCAGTATTTT
CASSAIGLVNTQYF
>TRBD2|TRBV13|few|TRBJ2-2
TGTGCCAGCAGCTTAGTCCGAGTCGTCCTTAGCGGGGGGACTCCGAACACCGGGGAGCTGTTTTTT
CASSLVRVVLSGGTPNTGELFF
>TRBD1|TRBV11-1|few|TRBJ2-2
TGTGCCAGCAGCCCCAAGCCCTACGGGACAGGGGGAATTCAAACTGCGAACACCGGGGAGCTGTTTTTT
CASSPKPYGTGGIQTANTGELFF
>NA|TRBV3-1|NA|TRBJ2-5
TGTGCCAGCAGCCAAGGGCAGGGGATGGTGGAGACCCAGTACTTC
CASSQGQGMVETQYF
>NA|TRBV6-5|many|TRBJ1-6
TGTGCCAGCAGTTACTCCCGGGACAAGAGCTCCTATAATTCACCCCTCCACTTT
CASSYSRDKSSYNSPLHF
>NA|TRBV6-1|NA|TRBJ2-7
TGTGCCAGCAGCCAAGGCCCGGGCTATTCCTACGAGCAGTACTTC
CASSQGPGYSYEQYF
>TRBD1|TRBV29-1|NA|TRBJ1-1
TGCAGCGTCCGGGACAGGGTCACTGAAGCTTTCTTT
CSVRDRVTEAFF
>NA|TRBV29-1|many|TRBJ1-1
TGCAGCGTTGGGATGAGGAACACTGAAGCTTTCTTT
CSVGMRNTEAFF
>NA|TRBV4-3|NA|TRBJ1-2
TGCGCCAGCAGCCAGGAGACAGCGAACTATGGCTACACCTTC
CASSQETANYGYTF
>TRBD1|TRBV7-2|many|TRBJ1-2
TGTGCCAGCAGCTTAGCGGGACAGGGGTTATATCTTGATGGCTACACCTTC
CASSLAGQGLYLDGYTF
>NA|TRBV6-6|many|TRBJ2-3
TGTGCCAGCAGCTGGACTCCGGACCCCCCAGATACGCAGTATTTT
CASSWTPDPPDTQYF
>NA|TRBV12-3/TRBV12-4|many|TRBJ2-1
TGTGCCAGCAGCCACGCTAGGTGGGATGAGCAGTTCTTC
CASSHARWDEQFF
>NA|TRBV2|many|TRBJ1-6
TGTGCCAGCACCACCTCGGGGGGTGTAAATTCACCCCTCCACTTT
CASTTSGGVNSPLHF
>NA|TRBV4-3|many|TRBJ1-4
TGCGCCAGCAGCCAAGATGGGGGGGGTTCCAATGAAAAACTGTTTTTT
CASSQDGGGSNEKLFF
>TRBD1|TRBV20-1|many|TRBJ1-6
TGCAGTGCTAGAGGGGGGACAGGGTGGGGTAATAATTCACCCCTCCACTTT
CSARGGTGWGNNSPLHF
>TRBD2|TRBV3-1|many|TRBJ2-2
TGTGCCAGCAGCCGCTCAGAAGCGGGGGAAGCCGGGGAGCTGTTTTTT
CASSRSEAGEAGELFF
>NA|TRBV2|few|TRBJ1-6
TGTGCCAGCAGCTTCTCCATCCAGGGGATTAATTCACCCCTCCACTTT
CASSFSIQGINSPLHF
>NA|TRBV7-6|many|TRBJ2-3
TGTGCCAGCAGCTTATCCATTACAGATACGCAGTATTTT
CASSLSITDTQYF
>TRBD2|TRBV5-6|many|TRBJ2-1
TGTGCCAGCAGCATTCCCGGGACTAGCGGGGCCCACCCAAAGTTCTTC
CASSIPGTSGAHPKFF
>NA|TRBV6-6|NA|TRBJ1-1
TGTGCCAGCAGTTCCAGAGGGGGGCGGAACACTGAAGCTTTCTTT
CASSSRGGRNTEAFF
>TRBD1|TRBV6-5|many|TRBJ1-2
TGTGCCAGCAGTAGGACAGGTTCCTATGGCTACACCTTC
CASSRTGSYGYTF
>NA|TRBV27|many|TRBJ2-1
TGTGCCAGCAGTTTAGGAGGGACATATGAGCAGTTCTTC
CASSLGGTYEQFF
>NA|TRBV14|few|TRBJ1-2
TGTGCCAGCAGCCAAGATGGCAGATCTTACTATGGCTACACCTTC
CASSQDGRSYYGYTF
>NA|TRBV11-2|few|TRBJ2-4
TGTGCCAGCAGCCCGCCCCGGCACATGACGAGCCGGGCCAAAAACATTCAGTACTTC
CASSPPRHMTSRAKNIQYF
>NA|TRBV7-9|many|TRBJ2-1
TGTGCCAGCAGCTTACCCCCAGACAATGAGCAGTTCTTC
CASSLPPDNEQFF
>NA|TRBV11-2|NA|TRBJ2-2
TGTGCCAGTTCGGGACTCAAGAACACCGGGGAGCTGTTTTTT
CASSGLKNTGELFF
>NA|TRBV25-1|NA|TRBJ1-1
TGTGCCAGCACCAATTCGTGGAATGAAGCTTTCTTT
CASTNSWNEAFF
>NA|TRBV29-1|many|TRBJ1-4
TGCAGCGTAAATCCCGAGGAAAAACTGTTTTTT
CSVNPEEKLFF
>TRBD1|TRBV13|NA|TRBJ2-3
TGTGCCAGCAGCCCCGACAGGGCGACAGATACGCAGTATTTT
CASSPDRATDTQYF
>NA|TRBV5-6|few|TRBJ1-2
TGTGCCAGCAGCTCATTAAGCTTCTATGGCTACACCTTC
CASSSLSFYGYTF
>TRBD2|TRBV5-6|few|TRBJ2-3
TGTGCCAGCAGCTTGAGGGACTACCCCTTTCAGGATACGCAGTATTTT
CASSLRDYPFQDTQYF
>NA|TRBV20-1|many|TRBJ1-6
TGCAGTGCTAGCCCTCGTGGGTCCTATAATTCACCCCTCCACTTT
CSASPRGSYNSPLHF
>NA|TRBV4-2|many|TRBJ1-1
TGTGCCAGCAGCCAAGATCCAGGGGTAGACACTGAAGCTTTCTTT
CASSQDPGVDTEAFF
>NA|TRBV5-1|NA|TRBJ2-7
TGCGCCAGCAGCGGGGGGTTGCTCTACGAGCAGTACTTC
CASSGGLLYEQYF
>NA|TRBV2|many|TRBJ2-3
TGTGCCAGCAGTGTAGAGACGTCAGATACGCAGTATTTT
CASSVETSDTQYF
>NA|TRBV6-2/TRBV6-3|few|TRBJ2-2
TGTGCCAGCAGTTACTCCGCCACAATCACCGGGGAGCTGTTTTTT
CASSYSATITGELFF
>NA|TRBV6-5|NA|TRBJ1-2
TGTGCCAGCAGTTCAGGGACAACCTATGGCTACACCTTC
CASSSGTTYGYTF
>NA|TRBV5-4|few|TRBJ2-3
TGTGCCAGCACCTGGGGCAATCCTAGCACAGATACGCAGTATTTT
CASTWGNPSTDTQYF
>NA|TRBV28|few|TRBJ2-5
TGTGCCATCGGGAGGACAGGAGCGTACCAAGAGACCCAGTACTTC
CAIGRTGAYQETQYF
>TRBD2|TRBV6-4|many|TRBJ2-5
TGTGCCAGCAGTGAGGGCGCAAGCGGGGGTGAGACCCAGTACTTC
CASSEGASGGETQYF
>NA|TRBV4-1|NA|TRBJ1-4
TGCACCAGCAGCCAAGAGGGTGTGGGGCTTAGGGTAGAAGATGAAAAACTGTTTTTT
CTSSQEGVGLRVEDEKLFF
>NA|TRBV20-1|few|TRBJ1-2
TGCAGTGCTAGAGACTCCGGGTATATTGGGGATGGCTACACCTTC
CSARDSGYIGDGYTF